The 28 T cell receptor beta chains in this list originate from one sample, sequenced in a study of blood T cell repertoires in COVID-19. Sequencing was performed with immunoSEQ multiplex PCR; in TCRdb, only in-frame clones are kept and a portion is missing. Of approximately 120,000 clones in the sample, about four fifths are singletons; the top ten hold about 18%. The source material was peripheral blood. Source of these receptors: a man aged 80 or over with acute or convalescent COVID-19.

This clone was recorded a few times. V and J are TRBV9 and TRBJ2-1; no firm D call. CDR1 is SGDLS, CDR2 YYNGEE, per germline. Trimming removed 1 base at V and 9 bases at J, with 8 bases between. The CDR3 extends over 12 amino acids. The CDR3, as DNA: TGTGCCAGCAGCGTATATCGAGGTGAGCAGTTCTTC. This translates into CASSVYRGEQFF. Combining the CDR3 with reference TRBV9 and TRBJ2-1 gives the whole variable domain DSGVTQTPKHLITATGQRVTLRCSPRSGDLSVYWYQQSLDQGLQFLIQYYNGEERAKGNILERFSAQQFPDLHSELNLSSLELGDSALYFCASSVYRGEQFFGPGTRLTVL.

Only one count was recorded for this clone. J is TRBJ2-5 and V is TRBV2, with D perhaps matching TRBD1 (5 bases). There are 13 residues in the CDR3. Germline V gene data show CDR1 as SNHLY and CDR2 as FYNNEI. Between the trimmed V and J ends, which lost 6 bases and 1 base, there was a span of 9 bases. The CDR3 loop reads CASRETVQETQYF. The CDR3 DNA is TGTGCCAGCAGGGAGACAGTCCAAGAGACCCAGTACTTC.

The chain uses TRBV6-5 and TRBJ2-7; 10 bases are shared with TRBD1. The V gene end was trimmed by 6 bases and the J gene end by 6 bases; junction bases not matched to a gene: 8. The CDR3 contains 14 residues. Germline V lookup: CDR1 MNHEY, CDR2 SVGAGI. CDR3 sequence reads: CASRYRTGGSEQYF. The CDR3 bases are TGTGCCAGCAGATATCGGACAGGGGGTTCCGAGCAGTACTTC.

The chain employs TRBV6-5 and TRBJ1-2; TRBD1 aligns across 9 bases. The V segment lost 6 bases and the J segment 0 bases; nucleotides outside the gene matches: 5. The CDR3 runs 15 residues. The V gene's germline CDR1 is MNHEY and CDR2 SVGAGI. CDR3 DNA sequence: TGTGCCAGCAGAGAGGGGACAGGGTCTAACTATGGCTACACCTTC. Its protein is CASREGTGSNYGYTF.

This chain joins TRBV7-9 and TRBJ1-6, with no clear D. V lost 11 bases and J lost 5, with 13 bases in between. Germline V CDR1 and CDR2: SEHNR, FQNEAQ (reference sequence). The CDR3 loop spans 13 amino acids. For the CDR3, the DNA is TGTGCCGCCGGCAGAGGAGATAATTCACCCCTCCACTTT. It encodes CAAGRGDNSPLHF.

The chain employs TRBV5-4 and TRBJ1-2; D might be TRBD1 (5 bases). Germline assignment: CDR1 SGHNT and CDR2 YYREEE (reference sequence). The CDR3 runs 15 residues. Deletions cut 2 bases from V and 3 bases from J, with 14 bases between. The CDR3 loop reads CASSLGTGSDYGYTF. DNA of the CDR3: TGTGCCAGCAGCTTAGGAACAGGTAGTGACTATGGCTACACCTTC.

In its sample, this clone was seen once. The chain carries TRBV5-6 and TRBJ1-5, with TRBD1 identical over 8 bases. The CDR3 loop spans 16 amino acids. Losses at the gene ends were 3 bases for V and 5 bases for J; bases not matched to a gene: 10. CDR1 is SGHDT, CDR2 YYEEEE, per germline. CDR3: CASSWARGPEHQPQHF. The CDR3 bases are TGTGCCAGCAGCTGGGCCAGGGGGCCCGAACATCAGCCCCAGCATTTT.

The V call is TRBV7-2, the J call TRBJ2-3; 11 positions agree with TRBD2. This CDR3 region has 16 residues. The V gene's germline CDR1 is SGHTA and CDR2 FQGNSA. V gave up 5 bases and J gave up 2 bases; unmatched junction bases: 6. In DNA, the CDR3 is TGTGCCAGCAGCATAACTAGCGGGGGAAACACAGATACGCAGTATTTT. Protein product: CASSITSGGNTDTQYF. Full variable domain (outside the CDR3, taken from reference TRBV7-2 and TRBJ2-3): GAGVSQSPSNKVTEKGKDVELRCDPISGHTALYWYRQSLGQGLEFLIYFQGNSAPDKSGLPSDRFSAERTGGSVSTLTIQRTQQEDSAVYLCASSITSGGNTDTQYFGPGTRLTVL.

The chain couples TRBV9 to TRBJ2-3; 11 bases fit TRBD2. V was pared by 4 bases and J by 2 bases, with 6 bases of the junction left unmatched. Germline-derived CDR1 and CDR2 are SGDLS and YYNGEE. The CDR3 runs to 16 residues. The CDR3 protein is CASSMGTSGYTDTQYF. The CDR3 nucleotides are TGTGCCAGCAGCATGGGGACTAGCGGTTACACAGATACGCAGTATTTT.

V usage is TRBV30 and J usage is TRBJ2-7; D remains unclear. The germline V gene has CDR1 GTSNPN and CDR2 SVGIG (reference sequence). The CDR3 length is 13 residues. V was cut by 5 bases and J by 6 bases, with 17 bases left in between. The CDR3 region is CAWSVQTPGEQYF. CDR3 bases: TGTGCCTGGTCCGTCCAAACTCCGGGCGAGCAGTACTTC.

This clone was detected once. The chain employs TRBV2 and TRBJ1-5; maybe TRBD1 (6 bases). The CDR3 sequence is 14 residues long. V was shortened by 4 bases and J by 4 bases, with 11 bases between the two germline ends. Germline-derived CDR1 and CDR2 are SNHLY and FYNNEI. CDR3 DNA: TGTGCCAGCAGTGGGGGACAAATTAATCAGCCCCAGCATTTT. Translated, it gives CASSGGQINQPQHF.

This clone came up a few times. The J gene is TRBJ2-3, the V gene TRBV30; D might be TRBD2 (6 bases). From germline, CDR1 is GTSNPN and CDR2 SVGIG (reference sequence). There are 13 residues in the CDR3. V gave up 2 bases and J gave up 3 bases, with 9 bases separating them. Here the CDR3 reads CAWSPGLTDTQYF. The CDR3 DNA reads TGTGCCTGGAGTCCGGGACTTACAGATACGCAGTATTTT.

The rearrangement joins TRBV12-3 or TRBV12-4 to TRBJ1-6; the D gene is possibly TRBD1 (6 bases). The CDR3 is made up of 13 amino acids. Between the trimmed V and J ends, which lost 8 bases and 10 bases, there was a span of 15 bases. CDR3 bases: TGTGCCAGCGGAACAGGGATGGGGTCACCCCTCCACTTT. Translated: CASGTGMGSPLHF.

The V gene is TRBV9, the J gene TRBJ1-2; tentative D call: TRBD1 (6 bases). V was shortened by 2 bases and J by 4 bases, with 12 bases between the two germline ends. This CDR3 region has 14 residues. The germline CDR1 and CDR2 sequences are SGDLS and YYNGEE. The CDR3 DNA sequence: TGTGCCAGCAGCGTCCGGGACACATCCTATGGCTACACCTTC. As protein: CASSVRDTSYGYTF.

The chain has TRBV7-6 and TRBJ1-1; a possible D gene is TRBD1 (5 bases). Germline loops: CDR1 SGHVS, CDR2 FNYEAQ. V was trimmed by 5 bases and J by 6 bases, leaving 19 bases between them. This CDR3 spans 15 amino acids. DNA for the CDR3: TGTGCCAGCAGCCCCCGTAGGGGCGGGATGGCTGAAGCTTTCTTT. It translates to CASSPRRGGMAEAFF.

In this sample, this clone turned up a few times. The V and J genes are TRBV5-1 and TRBJ2-3, with D possibly matching TRBD2 (5 bases). CDR3 length: 15 amino acids. Trimming removed 0 bases at V and 6 bases at J, with 14 bases between. The germline V gene encodes CDR1 SGHRS and CDR2 YFSETQ. Here the CDR3 DNA reads TGCGCCAGCAGCTTGGGAGGACTCTCTTACGATACGCAGTATTTT. Translation: CASSLGGLSYDTQYF.

The chain uses TRBV9 and TRBJ2-1; 8 bases match TRBD2. The trim removed 2 bases at V and 3 bases at J, leaving 4 bases unmatched. Germline assignment: CDR1 SGDLS and CDR2 YYNGEE. There are 15 residues in the CDR3. CDR3 residues: CASSVGTRGYNEQFF. CDR3 bases: TGTGCCAGCAGCGTGGGGACTAGGGGCTACAATGAGCAGTTCTTC.

The gene calls are TRBV24-1 and TRBJ2-7; D is possibly TRBD1 (5 bases). V gave up 3 bases and J gave up 3 bases, with 8 bases separating them. Germline V gene lookup returns CDR1 KGHDR and CDR2 SFDVKD. The CDR3 spans 13 residues. CDR3 bases: TGTGCCACCAGTGATAACAGGAACTACGAGCAGTACTTC. This sequence encodes CATSDNRNYEQYF.

The rearrangement uses TRBV6-2 or TRBV6-3 and TRBJ1-5, with TRBD1 matching over 8 bases. Trimming at V came to 6 bases and at J to 2 bases, leaving 9 bases not matched to a gene. Germline values: CDR1 MNHEY, CDR2 SVGEGT. The CDR3 loop spans 16 amino acids. The CDR3 protein is CASSGLLGQGNQPQHF. CDR3 coding DNA: TGTGCCAGCAGCGGGCTACTGGGACAGGGCAATCAGCCCCAGCATTTT.

The chain has TRBV5-1 and TRBJ2-1; the match to TRBD2 covers 10 bases. The CDR3 consists of 15 residues. Germline-derived CDR1 and CDR2 are SGHRS and YFSETQ. V lost 1 base, J lost 6 bases, and 4 bases stayed unmatched. This chain's CDR3 is CASSLSTSGANEQFF. The CDR3 DNA reads as TGCGCCAGCAGCTTGAGTACTAGCGGGGCCAATGAGCAGTTCTTC.

This clone appeared a few times. One junction end does not reproduce the germline sequence, and a read error may be involved. The chain couples TRBV3-1 (or the pseudogene TRBV3-2) to TRBJ2-2; the match to TRBD2 covers 15 bases. Germline assignment: CDR1 LGHDT and CDR2 YNNKEL (reference sequence). CDR3 length: 20 amino acids. The DNA for the CDR3 is TGTGCCAGCACCCAAGTGGTGGGACTAGCGGGGGGCTGGAGAACCGGGGAGCTGTTTTTT. Translation: CASTQVVGLAGGWRTGELFF.

The chain recombines TRBV5-4 with TRBJ2-5; a weak D match, TRBD1 (5 bases). V gave up 3 bases and J gave up 2 bases, with 8 bases separating them. CDR3 length: 13 residues. Germline V gives CDR1 SGHNT, CDR2 YYREEE (reference sequence). This CDR3 reads CASSSDRQETQYF. CDR3 sequence (DNA): TGTGCCAGCAGCTCTGACAGACAAGAGACCCAGTACTTC.

In its sample, this clone was seen once. The chain recombines TRBV2 with TRBJ2-4; TRBD2 matches at 9 bases. V dropped 8 bases and J dropped 4; count of bases not matched to a gene: 9. Germline V gene lookup returns CDR1 SNHLY and CDR2 FYNNEI. The CDR3 has 15 amino acids. The CDR3 bases are TGTGCCAGCCGCCCACCGACTAGCGGAAAAAACATTCAGTACTTC. It encodes CASRPPTSGKNIQYF.

This sequence joins TRBV3-1 (or the pseudogene TRBV3-2) and TRBJ2-3, with 10 nucleotides matching TRBD2. V shed 4 bases and J 11 bases; nucleotides not matched to a gene: 9. Germline CDR1 LGHDT, CDR2 YNNKEL (reference sequence). This CDR3 comprises 14 residues. The CDR3 DNA follows: TGTGCCAGCAGCCGAGCGGGGGGGCAGTTCGGGCAGTATTTT. Its protein is CASSRAGGQFGQYF.

V gene TRBV11-3 combines with J gene TRBJ2-2; 9 nucleotides agree with TRBD1. The CDR3 is 17 amino acids. The germline gives CDR1 SGHNT, CDR2 YENEEA. V lost 3 bases and J lost 5; bases outside the gene matches: 10. CDR3 sequence reads: CASSLDPGQGRTGELFF. In DNA, the CDR3 is TGTGCCAGCAGCTTGGACCCGGGACAGGGACGGACCGGGGAGCTGTTTTTT.

The rearrangement uses TRBV6-5 and TRBJ2-5, with D perhaps matching TRBD2 (5 bases). CDR1 is MNHEY, CDR2 SVGAGI, per germline. V lost 8 bases, J lost 5 bases, and 9 bases lay in between. The CDR3 is 11 amino acids. The CDR3 here is CASGRGETQYF. Here the CDR3 DNA reads TGTGCCAGCGGCCGAGGGGAGACCCAGTACTTC.

The rearrangement joins TRBV7-2 to TRBJ2-1; 7 bases are shared with TRBD2. V trimming: 4 bases; J trimming: 0 bases; junction bases outside the gene matches: 6. Germline V gene lookup returns CDR1 SGHTA and CDR2 FQGNSA. The CDR3 covers 16 residues. The DNA of the CDR3 is TGTGCCAGCAGCTGGGGTGGACTAGTCTCCTACAATGAGCAGTTCTTC. This encodes CASSWGGLVSYNEQFF.

V usage is TRBV5-6 and J usage is TRBJ1-2; TRBD1 is a possible D gene (5 bases). V dropped 0 bases and J dropped 6 bases, with 12 bases sitting between them. From germline, CDR1 is SGHDT and CDR2 YYEEEE. This CDR3 has 14 residues. The DNA for the CDR3 is TGTGCCAGCAGCTTGGAGTTCAGGGAGGATGGCTACACCTTC. Translated, it gives CASSLEFREDGYTF. The variable domain in full, with the rest retrieved from reference TRBV5-6 and TRBJ1-2, is DAGVTQSPTHLIKTRGQQVTLRCSPKSGHDTVSWYQQALGQGPQFIFQYYEEEERQRGNFPDRFSGHQFPNYSSELNVNALLLGDSALYLCASSLEFREDGYTFGSGTRLTVV.